A selection of T cell receptor beta chains follows, all from one sample in a study of T cell changes during pregnancy in multiple sclerosis. Profiled with immunoSEQ multiplex PCR; TCRdb holds only in-frame clones, not every one. The sample shows under 50,000 clones, around 92% of them seen only once. This sample comprised CD8+ T cells from peripheral blood mononuclear cells, obtained in the first trimester of pregnancy. The receptors come from a female donor with multiple sclerosis, enrolled in a pregnancy study. Both conserved end residues are part of each CDR3. The D gene is left open where the match is weak. Size is stated for part of the rows, as once, few or many counts, or as a class when the clone is expanded.

D gene	clone size	J gene	V gene	CDR3 protein	CDR3 DNA
TRBD2	NA	TRBJ2-1	TRBV14	CASSPGLAGGSGNEQFF	TGTGCCAGCAGCCCGGGACTAGCGGGAGGGAGCGGGAATGAGCAGTTCTTC
NA	NA	TRBJ2-3	TRBV4-2	CASSQGLGGDTQYF	TGTGCCAGCAGCCAGGGTCTAGGGGGAGATACGCAGTATTTT
NA	once	TRBJ2-5	TRBV5-1	CASSPGRQGGETQYF	TGCGCCAGCAGCCCGGGTCGGCAGGGCGGAGAGACCCAGTACTTC
TRBD1	NA	TRBJ1-1	TRBV5-4	CASSNDRGRFVFF	TGTGCCAGCAGCAACGACAGGGGGCGATTCGTTTTCTTT
TRBD1	NA	TRBJ2-2	TRBV6-5	CASSAQGPGELFF	TGTGCCAGCAGTGCACAGGGGCCCGGGGAGCTGTTTTTT
NA	NA	TRBJ2-2	TRBV27	CASSLGASGELFF	TGTGCCAGCAGTTTAGGGGCCTCCGGGGAGCTGTTTTTT
NA	NA	TRBJ2-7	TRBV4-2	CASSPYRTEHYEQYF	TGTGCCAGCAGCCCGTACCGGACAGAGCACTACGAGCAGTACTTC
NA	NA	TRBJ2-1	TRBV7-7	CASSLVGGTNNEQFF	TGTGCCAGCAGCTTAGTGGGGGGAACTAACAATGAGCAGTTCTTC
NA	NA	TRBJ2-5	TRBV27	CASSPLQGSETQYF	TGTGCCAGCAGTCCCCTACAGGGATCAGAGACCCAGTACTTC
TRBD2	NA	TRBJ2-7	TRBV19	CASSTPTSTREQYF	TGTGCCAGTAGTACCCCGACTAGCACTCGCGAGCAGTACTTC
TRBD1	NA	TRBJ2-3	TRBV27	CASRHYGTGVTDTQYF	TGTGCCAGCCGTCATTATGGGACAGGGGTCACAGATACGCAGTATTTT
TRBD1	NA	TRBJ1-1	TRBV4-3	CASSQERAGGTEAFF	TGCGCCAGCAGCCAAGAGAGGGCAGGGGGCACTGAAGCTTTCTTT
NA	NA	TRBJ2-3	TRBV18	CASSGEPDTQYF	TGTGCCAGCTCAGGAGAGCCAGATACGCAGTATTTT
TRBD2	NA	TRBJ2-3	TRBV28	CASSLYIAGGVSINTDTQYF	TGTGCCAGCAGTTTATATATAGCGGGAGGGGTATCGATAAACACAGATACGCAGTATTTT
NA	NA	TRBJ1-1	TRBV30	CAWSDGFDPEAFF	TGTGCCTGGAGTGACGGGTTCGATCCTGAAGCTTTCTTT
NA	NA	TRBJ2-2	TRBV6-5	CASSPGNTGELFF	TGTGCCAGCAGCCCGGGGAACACCGGGGAGCTGTTTTTT
TRBD2	NA	TRBJ2-3	TRBV7-9	CASQLAGEEDTQYF	TGTGCCAGCCAACTAGCGGGAGAGGAAGATACGCAGTATTTT
TRBD1	NA	TRBJ2-3	TRBV6-4	CASSEAGQGPDTQYF	TGTGCCAGCAGTGAAGCGGGACAGGGACCAGATACGCAGTATTTT
NA	NA	TRBJ1-2	TRBV30	CAWSVRYGYGYTF	TGTGCCTGGAGTGTACGTTACGGTTATGGCTACACCTTC
NA	once	TRBJ2-6	TRBV2	CASSWREPDSGANVLTF	TGTGCCAGCAGTTGGAGGGAACCCGACTCTGGGGCCAACGTCCTGACTTTC